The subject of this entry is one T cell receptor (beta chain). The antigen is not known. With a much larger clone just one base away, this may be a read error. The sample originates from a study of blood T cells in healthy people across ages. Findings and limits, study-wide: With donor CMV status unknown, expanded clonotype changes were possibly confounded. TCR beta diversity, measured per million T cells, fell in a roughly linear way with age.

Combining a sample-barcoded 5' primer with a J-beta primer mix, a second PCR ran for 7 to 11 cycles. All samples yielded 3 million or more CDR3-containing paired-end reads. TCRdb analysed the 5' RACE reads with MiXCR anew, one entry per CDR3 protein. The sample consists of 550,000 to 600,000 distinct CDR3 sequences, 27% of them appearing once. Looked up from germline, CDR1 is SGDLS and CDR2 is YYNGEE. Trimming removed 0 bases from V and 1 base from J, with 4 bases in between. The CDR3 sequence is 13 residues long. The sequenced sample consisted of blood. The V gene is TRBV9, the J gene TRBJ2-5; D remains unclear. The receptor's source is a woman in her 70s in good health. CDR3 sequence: CASSVGPQETQYF. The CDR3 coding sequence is TGTGCCAGCAGCGTAGGACCCCAAGAGACCCAGTACTTC.